This entry describes one T cell receptor (beta chain). As yet, its antigen is unknown. CDR3 length: 13 amino acids. V was trimmed by 2 bases and J by 8 bases, leaving 10 bases between them. Germline V gives CDR1 MRHNA, CDR2 SNTAGT. Here immunoSEQ multiplex PCR was the method, and the copy in TCRdb shows in-frame clones only, minus some. The top ten hold about 3.9% of the sample, which has just over 350,000 clones, about 92% seen once. The data were obtained in a study of Ad26.COV2.S vaccination and SARS-CoV-2 variants. Overall study findings and caveats: Substantial breadth was reported for post-vaccination spike-specific CD8+ and CD4+ T cells. Non-spike TCR breadth showed similarity between vaccine and placebo recipients.

This receptor was identified in a human donor who had recovered from COVID-19. The sample here was peripheral blood, taken after recovery from COVID-19. This chain links TRBV6-4 with TRBJ2-1; possible D gene TRBD1, 5 bases. CDR3 nucleotides: TGTGCCAGCAGTGACCTCCCCAGGGATGAGCAGTTCTTC. It specifies CASSDLPRDEQFF.